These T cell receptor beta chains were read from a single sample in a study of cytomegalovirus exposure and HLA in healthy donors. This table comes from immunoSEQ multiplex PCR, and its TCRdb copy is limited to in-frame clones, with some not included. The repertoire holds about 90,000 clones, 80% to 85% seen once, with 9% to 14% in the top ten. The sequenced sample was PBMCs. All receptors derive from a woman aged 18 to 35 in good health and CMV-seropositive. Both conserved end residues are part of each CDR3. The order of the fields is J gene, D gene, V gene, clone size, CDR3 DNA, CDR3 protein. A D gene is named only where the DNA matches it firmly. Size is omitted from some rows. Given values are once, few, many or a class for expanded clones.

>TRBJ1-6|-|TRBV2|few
TGTGCCAGCAGTGAACGGAGGAGCTCCTATAATTCACCCCTCCACTTT
CASSERRSSYNSPLHF
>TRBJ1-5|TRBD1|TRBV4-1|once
TGCGCCAGCAGCCCCCAAGGGGGCGCTAGCAATCAGCCCCAGCATTTT
CASSPQGGASNQPQHF
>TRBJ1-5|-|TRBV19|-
TGTGCCAGTAGTATCAGGGACAAAGATGGTCAGCCCCAGCATTTT
CASSIRDKDGQPQHF
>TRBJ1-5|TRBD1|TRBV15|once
TGTGCCACCAGCAGAGAGGACAGGGGTAACCAGCCCCAGCATTTT
CATSREDRGNQPQHF
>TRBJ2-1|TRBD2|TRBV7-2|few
TGTGCCAGCAGCCTGGGACTAGCGGGGACGGAGCAGTTCTTC
CASSLGLAGTEQFF
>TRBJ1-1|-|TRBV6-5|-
TGTGCCAGCAGTCCTTCCTCTGTGAACACTGAAGCTTTCTTT
CASSPSSVNTEAFF
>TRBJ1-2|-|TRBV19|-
TGTGCCAGTAGTAGAGCAGCTTTGGAAGCGGGCTACACCTTC
CASSRAALEAGYTF
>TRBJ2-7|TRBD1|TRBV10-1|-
TGCGCCAGCAGTACGGGACAGAAATACGAGCAGTACTTC
CASSTGQKYEQYF
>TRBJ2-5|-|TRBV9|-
TGTGCCAGCAGCGTTGAGATCCAGTACTTC
CASSVEIQYF
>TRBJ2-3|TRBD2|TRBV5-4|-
TGTGCCAGCAGCTTGGTTGGGCGGGGGGGGATGGATACGCAGTATTTT
CASSLVGRGGMDTQYF